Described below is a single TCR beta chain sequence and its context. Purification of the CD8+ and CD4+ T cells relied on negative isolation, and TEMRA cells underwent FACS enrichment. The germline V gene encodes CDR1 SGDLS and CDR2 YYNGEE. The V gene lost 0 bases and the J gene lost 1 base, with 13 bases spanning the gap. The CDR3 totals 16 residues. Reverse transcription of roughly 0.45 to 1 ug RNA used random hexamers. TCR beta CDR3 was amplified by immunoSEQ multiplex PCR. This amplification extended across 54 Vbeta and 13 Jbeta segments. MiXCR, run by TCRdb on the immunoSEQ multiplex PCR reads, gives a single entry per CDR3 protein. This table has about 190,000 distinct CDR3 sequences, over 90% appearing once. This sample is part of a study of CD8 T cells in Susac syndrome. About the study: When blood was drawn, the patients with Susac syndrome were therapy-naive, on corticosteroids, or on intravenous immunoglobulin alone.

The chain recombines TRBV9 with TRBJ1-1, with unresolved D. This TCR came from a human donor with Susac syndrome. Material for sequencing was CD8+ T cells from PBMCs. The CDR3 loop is CASSVGFGSQNTEAFF. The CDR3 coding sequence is TGTGCCAGCAGCGTAGGCTTTGGCAGCCAGAACACTGAAGCTTTCTTT.